Below, 31 T cell receptor beta chains from the same sample are listed, as sequenced in a study of cytomegalovirus exposure and HLA in healthy donors. A multiplex PCR was run with 60 Vbeta primers and 13 Jbeta primers. TCRdb keeps only in-frame clones here, not all; method: immunoSEQ multiplex PCR. Of about 140,000 clones in the sample, 70% to 90% were seen once. The source material was PBMCs. These TCRs come from a man between 45 and 60 years old in good health and CMV-seronegative.

This clone was counted between two and nine times. This sequence joins TRBV6-5 and TRBJ2-3; maybe TRBD1 (5 bases). The CDR3 loop spans 14 amino acids. Trimming stripped 3 bases from V and 0 bases from J, with 7 bases between. The germline gives CDR1 MNHEY, CDR2 SVGAGI. The CDR3 sequence: CASSYRGSTDTQYF. For the CDR3, the DNA is TGTGCCAGCAGTTATAGGGGAAGCACAGATACGCAGTATTTT.

The rearrangement uses TRBV27 and TRBJ2-7, with 12 bases lining up with TRBD2. Germline lookup yields CDR1 MNHEY and CDR2 SMNVEV (reference sequence). Losses at the gene ends were 5 bases for V and 2 bases for J; bases not matched to a gene: 7. The CDR3 contains 16 residues. CDR3 DNA: TGTGCCAGCAGTCCCCTAACTAGCGGGGGGCCCTACGAGCAGTACTTC. Protein sequence: CASSPLTSGGPYEQYF.

The chain combines TRBV7-9 with TRBJ1-1; possibly TRBD1 for D (5 bases). The CDR3 has 18 residues. V lost 3 bases and J lost 4, with 24 bases in between. CDR1 is SEHNR, CDR2 FQNEAQ, per germline (reference sequence). The CDR3 nucleotides read TGTGCCAGCAGCTTTATTCTGGGGCAGCCCCCTGGTCGCACTGAAGCTTTCTTT. Translating gives CASSFILGQPPGRTEAFF.

In DNA, the CDR3 is TGTGCCAGCAGTTTGTCGGCAGGGTGGGATTCACCCCTCCACTTT. This encodes CASSLSAGWDSPLHF. This chain uses TRBV27 with TRBJ1-6; TRBD1 is a possible D gene (5 bases). V was clipped by 3 bases and J by 8 bases, with 14 bases between them. This CDR3 comprises 15 residues. Germline loops: CDR1 MNHEY, CDR2 SMNVEV (reference sequence).

The rearrangement links TRBV14 to TRBJ2-7, with D perhaps TRBD2 (5 bases). V lost 2 bases, J lost 3 bases, and 14 bases lay in between. This CDR3 has 15 residues. Germline CDR1 reads SGHDN; CDR2 reads FVKESK. CDR3 nucleotides: TGTGCCAGCAGCCAAACTGACGGGAATATCTACGAGCAGTACTTC. Translation: CASSQTDGNIYEQYF.

The genes are TRBV4-1 and TRBJ1-1; the D gene is possibly TRBD1 (5 bases). The CDR3 sequence is 19 residues long. The V gene lost 0 bases and the J gene lost 0 bases, with 20 bases spanning the gap. Germline V lookup: CDR1 MGHRA, CDR2 YSYEKL. CDR3 bases: TGCGCCAGCAGCCAAGATTCTCGGACACAGCGTCTCATGAACACTGAAGCTTTCTTT. Protein product: CASSQDSRTQRLMNTEAFF.

The CDR3 DNA reads as TGTGCCAGCAGCTTACGAACAGGGCCTGAAGCTTTCTTT. As protein: CASSLRTGPEAFF. The genes are TRBV7-8 and TRBJ1-1; tentatively, D is TRBD1 (6 bases). The germline V gene has CDR1 SGHVS and CDR2 FQNEAQ. This CDR3 region has 13 residues. V was trimmed by 2 bases and J by 6 bases, leaving 10 bases between them.

J is TRBJ2-1 and V is TRBV11-2; D is possibly TRBD2 (5 bases). V was cut by 8 bases and J by 0 bases, with 20 bases left in between. Germline-derived CDR1 and CDR2 are SGHAT and FQNNGV. The CDR3 runs to 17 residues. CDR3 protein: CASSLSPAEFSYNEQFF. CDR3 nucleotide sequence: TGTGCCAGCTCCCTCAGCCCAGCGGAGTTCTCCTACAATGAGCAGTTCTTC.

This sequence joins TRBV2 and TRBJ1-4; D is unclear. This CDR3 has 15 amino acids. The ends were cut back, 5 bases at V and 6 bases at J, with 16 bases in the middle. CDR1 is SNHLY and CDR2 is FYNNEI in the germline V gene. This CDR3 is CASSTGMLSDEKLFF. The CDR3 DNA is TGTGCCAGCAGTACCGGGATGCTCTCTGATGAAAAACTGTTTTTT.

Only a few counts were recorded for this clone. This rearrangement joins TRBV15 to TRBJ1-1; D is possibly TRBD1 (5 bases). CDR1 is LNHNV and CDR2 is YYDKDF in the germline V gene (reference sequence). The CDR3 totals 15 residues. Between the trimmed V and J ends, which lost 7 bases and 7 bases, there was a span of 22 bases. The CDR3 DNA reads as TGTGCCACCACACTGGGGCGGGGCGGTTTGGGTGAAGCTTTCTTT. It yields the protein CATTLGRGGLGEAFF.

The chain has TRBV11-3 and TRBJ2-7, with 8 bases fitting TRBD2. Germline CDR1 is SGHNT and CDR2 is YENEEA. Trimming at V came to 3 bases and at J to 5 bases, leaving 9 bases not matched to a gene. CDR3 length equals 15 residues. CDR3 DNA sequence: TGTGCCAGCAGCTTTGACGGGACTAGTAACAACGAGCAGTACTTC. It specifies CASSFDGTSNNEQYF.

The chain carries TRBV19 and TRBJ1-5; D perhaps matches TRBD1 (6 bases). Germline lookup yields CDR1 LNHDA and CDR2 SQIVND (reference sequence). CDR3 size: 17 residues. V lost 3 bases and J lost 2, with 17 bases in between. CDR3 sequence: CASSISHGGRGNQPQHF. The CDR3 DNA is TGTGCCAGTAGTATCAGTCATGGGGGCCGAGGCAATCAGCCCCAGCATTTT.

V is TRBV28 and J is TRBJ2-5; 9 nucleotides align to TRBD1. V shed 4 bases and J 3 bases; nucleotides not matched to a gene: 6. Per the germline V gene, CDR1 is MDHEN and CDR2 is SYDVKM. The CDR3 is 15 residues long. The CDR3 coding sequence is TGTGCCAGCAGTTCCCCCCGGGACAGGGAAGAGACCCAGTACTTC. It codes for CASSSPRDREETQYF.

The chain joins TRBV30 to TRBJ1-6; 7 nucleotides agree with TRBD1. The V segment lost 2 bases and the J segment 6 bases; nucleotides outside the gene matches: 7. The CDR3 runs 15 residues. Germline lookup yields CDR1 GTSNPN and CDR2 SVGIG (reference sequence). The CDR3 DNA sequence: TGTGCCTGGAGTCGAACAGGGGCCCTTAATTCACCCCTCCACTTT. Translating gives CAWSRTGALNSPLHF.

This chain uses TRBV28 with TRBJ1-1, with 8 bases matching TRBD1. The ends lost 7 bases at V and 0 bases at J; junction bases unmatched: 10. The CDR3 length is 16 residues. The germline CDR1 and CDR2 sequences are MDHEN and SYDVKM. The CDR3 DNA is TGTGCCAGCATTGTATTAACAGGGGGGGTGAACACTGAAGCTTTCTTT. Translating it yields CASIVLTGGVNTEAFF.

The chain is built from TRBV5-4 and TRBJ2-2; a possible D gene is TRBD2 (7 bases). Per the germline V gene, CDR1 is SGHNT and CDR2 is YYREEE (reference sequence). This CDR3 spans 15 amino acids. Trimming left V 4 bases short and J 3 bases short, with 13 bases between. Here the CDR3 reads CASSAGGGDTGELFF. In nucleotides, the CDR3 is TGTGCCAGCAGCGCTGGGGGGGGCGACACCGGGGAGCTGTTTTTT. Complete variable domain (other parts from reference TRBV5-4 and TRBJ2-2): ETGVTQSPTHLIKTRGQQVTLRCSSQSGHNTVSWYQQALGQGPQFIFQYYREEENGRGNFPPRFSGLQFPNYSSELNVNALELDDSALYLCASSAGGGDTGELFFGEGSRLTVL.

The V call is TRBV19, the J call TRBJ2-2; 9 nucleotides align to TRBD1. The CDR3 runs to 15 residues. Germline V CDR1 and CDR2: LNHDA, SQIVND (reference sequence). With 6 bases clipped from V and 4 bases from J, the junction kept 6 bases outside the gene matches. CDR3 sequence (DNA): TGTGCCAGTAGAGCCGGGACAGGGTTCACCGGGGAGCTGTTTTTT. This translates into CASRAGTGFTGELFF.

This chain links TRBV5-6 with TRBJ2-7, with a tentative D call TRBD1 (6 bases). From germline, CDR1 is SGHDT and CDR2 YYEEEE. This CDR3 region has 15 residues. V was shortened by 0 bases and J by 1 base, with 11 bases between the two germline ends. The CDR3 spells CASSLAGDTSYEQYF. The CDR3 DNA reads TGTGCCAGCAGCTTGGCCGGGGACACTTCCTACGAGCAGTACTTC.

V and J are TRBV19 and TRBJ2-7; 7 bases agree with TRBD2. With V trimmed by 8 bases and J by 4 bases, 11 bases remained unmatched. Germline CDR1 LNHDA, CDR2 SQIVND (reference sequence). The CDR3 consists of 14 residues. The CDR3 loop reads CASSTPGLKYEQYF. CDR3 coding DNA: TGTGCCAGTTCCACCCCGGGACTAAAGTACGAGCAGTACTTC.

Regarding this clone: The junction does not match germline at one end; this may be a read error. The chain joins TRBV2 to TRBJ2-7, with 14 bases fitting TRBD2. CDR1 is SNHLY, CDR2 FYNNEI, per germline. The CDR3 extends over 14 amino acids. The CDR3, as DNA: TGTGCCAGCAGGGGGGGACTAGCGGGAGTATCGCCTAACTTC. Its translation is CASRGGLAGVSPNF.

This sequence joins TRBV29-1 and TRBJ2-1, with TRBD1 matching over 11 bases. Germline CDR1 SQVTM, CDR2 ANQGSEA. The CDR3 covers 13 residues. V gave up 7 bases and J gave up 3 bases; unmatched junction bases: 2. This chain's CDR3 is CSGGQGGYNEQFF. CDR3 bases: TGCAGCGGGGGACAGGGGGGCTACAATGAGCAGTTCTTC.

The J gene is TRBJ2-1, the V gene TRBV5-1, with D perhaps TRBD1 (6 bases). CDR3 length: 16 amino acids. V gave up 0 bases and J gave up 4 bases, with 14 bases separating them. Germline V gene lookup returns CDR1 SGHRS and CDR2 YFSETQ. CDR3 bases: TGCGCCAGCAGCTTGGGGACCGGGACAATTTACAATGAGCAGTTCTTC. It codes for CASSLGTGTIYNEQFF. The variable domain in full, with the rest retrieved from reference TRBV5-1 and TRBJ2-1, is KAGVTQTPRYLIKTRGQQVTLSCSPISGHRSVSWYQQTPGQGLQFLFEYFSETQRNKGNFPGRFSGRQFSNSRSEMNVSTLELGDSALYLCASSLGTGTIYNEQFFGPGTRLTVL.

The chain uses TRBV7-9 and TRBJ1-1; TRBD1 agrees at 7 bases. V shed 1 base and J 0 bases; nucleotides not matched to a gene: 5. CDR3 length: 16 residues. Germline V gene lookup returns CDR1 SEHNR and CDR2 FQNEAQ (reference sequence). The chain's CDR3 is CASSLGPQGLNTEAFF. The CDR3 DNA reads TGTGCCAGCAGCTTAGGTCCACAGGGGTTGAACACTGAAGCTTTCTTT.

The J gene is TRBJ1-2, the V gene TRBV9, with TRBD1 identical over 9 bases. The CDR3 extends over 15 amino acids. The trim removed 4 bases at V and 2 bases at J, leaving 6 bases unmatched. The germline CDR1 and CDR2 sequences are SGDLS and YYNGEE. CDR3 sequence (DNA): TGTGCCAGCAGCACAGGGACAGGGAGCAACTATGGCTACACCTTC. Protein: CASSTGTGSNYGYTF.

The V gene is TRBV27, the J gene TRBJ1-3; D uncertain. CDR1 is MNHEY, CDR2 SMNVEV, per germline (reference sequence). This CDR3 region has 15 residues. V shed 2 bases and J shed 2 bases, with 10 bases lying between them. CDR3 DNA sequence: TGTGCCAGCAGTTTAAACTTGGAGGCTGGAAACACCATATATTTT. Translation: CASSLNLEAGNTIYF.

J is TRBJ1-3 and V is TRBV30, with TRBD1 matching 7 bases. The CDR3 has 15 amino acids. CDR1 and CDR2 (germline): GTSNPN, SVGIG (reference sequence). The V segment lost 1 base and the J segment 3 bases; nucleotides outside the gene matches: 6. CDR3 region: CAWSGRTGDGNTIYF. The CDR3 bases are TGTGCCTGGAGTGGCCGGACAGGCGATGGAAACACCATATATTTT.

CDR3 sequence (DNA): TGTGCCAGCAGCGTGACGCGGGGGGGCATGACAGATACGCAGTATTTT. Translating gives CASSVTRGGMTDTQYF. V usage is TRBV7-2 and J usage is TRBJ2-3; 9 bases are a match to TRBD2. CDR1 and CDR2 from the germline V gene are SGHTA and FQGNSA. Trimming cost V 5 bases and J 3 bases; bases outside gene matches: 9. The length of the CDR3 is 16 residues.

This sequence joins TRBV18 and TRBJ1-4, with D unresolved. Germline V gene sequence: CDR1 KGHSH, CDR2 LQKENI. Trimming removed 2 bases from V and 7 bases from J, with 14 bases in between. The CDR3 loop spans 15 amino acids. The CDR3 bases are TGTGCCAGCTCACCAGAGAGTTCCTCGGGTGAAAAACTGTTTTTT. Amino acids: CASSPESSSGEKLFF.

This clone was counted between two and nine times. The J gene is TRBJ1-4, the V gene TRBV21-1; TRBD1 was called by the table and not checked on the DNA. TRBV21-1 is labeled a pseudogene. The CDR3 is made up of 18 amino acids. CDR3 in DNA: TGTGCCAGCAGCAAATGGGGGGGGAGGTGGGACAGGGCAGGGAAACTGTTTTTT. It codes for CASSKWGGRWDRAGKLFF.

Note on this clone: At one of its ends the junction is not consistent with the germline gene, which may arise from a read error. V is TRBV18 and J is TRBJ1-2; 7 bases are shared with TRBD1. The CDR3 extends over 15 amino acids. The germline V gene has CDR1 KGHSH and CDR2 LQKENI. The chain's CDR3 is CASSAPNIQGNGYTF. CDR3 nucleotide sequence: TGTGCCAGCTCAGCACCTAATATACAGGGGAATGGCTACACCTTC.

The chain employs TRBV5-1 and TRBJ2-5, with 11 bases fitting TRBD1. The CDR3 is made up of 15 amino acids. The germline V gene has CDR1 SGHRS and CDR2 YFSETQ. The V and J ends lost 2 bases and 5 bases, in that order; junction bases with no gene match: 5. DNA for the CDR3: TGCGCCAGCAGCTTAGCAGGACAGGGGGCTGAGACCCAGTACTTC. This sequence encodes CASSLAGQGAETQYF.